This TCR beta chain was recovered during a study of T-cell reconstitution after alpha-beta-depleted transplantation in children. The study, taken as a whole, reports: High day-60 TCRbeta diversity in some patients came from surviving recipient T cells and thymic progenitors.

Unique molecular identifiers were incorporated during preparation of the TCRbeta library. TCRdb reprocessed the PCR reads with MiXCR, giving one entry per CDR3 protein. This table has 600,000 to 800,000 distinct CDR3 sequences, around 13% appearing once. A word on this clonotype: What it recognizes is unknown.

This TCR was sampled from a girl aged 2-9 years with congenital amegakaryocytic thrombocytopenia, due to receive a stem cell transplant. The sequenced sample was PBMCs, obtained before TCRalphabeta/CD19-depleted stem cell transplant.

CDR3 nucleotide sequence: TGCAGCTTAAACACAGGGGGCAAAAACTCTGGGGCCAACGTCCTGACTTTC. It translates to CSLNTGGKNSGANVLTF. The chain links TRBV20-1 to TRBJ2-6; 9 bases line up with TRBD1. The CDR3 is made up of 17 amino acids. Germline V gives CDR1 DFQATT, CDR2 SNEGSKA (reference sequence).